The TCR beta chain described here comes from a study of cytomegalovirus exposure and HLA in healthy donors. From germline, CDR1 is SEHNR and CDR2 FQNEAQ (reference sequence). CDR3 length: 16 residues. J lost 1 base, V lost 5 bases, and 8 bases had no gene match. Samples came from healthy bone marrow donors. PCR was performed using 60 Vbeta and 13 Jbeta primers. Assay: immunoSEQ multiplex PCR; the TCRdb copy retains only in-frame clones and omits some. The data show some 110,000 clones, with less than 80% seen just once and more than 1.5% held by the top ten. The sequence was collected from a man aged 50 to 60 in good health and CMV-seronegative. This chain connects TRBV7-9 to TRBJ2-5; 9 bases line up with TRBD1. Sample: PBMCs. CDR3 DNA: TGTGCCAGCAGCCAGACAGGGGGTCTCCTCCAAGAGACCCAGTACTTC. This sequence encodes CASSQTGGLLQETQYF.